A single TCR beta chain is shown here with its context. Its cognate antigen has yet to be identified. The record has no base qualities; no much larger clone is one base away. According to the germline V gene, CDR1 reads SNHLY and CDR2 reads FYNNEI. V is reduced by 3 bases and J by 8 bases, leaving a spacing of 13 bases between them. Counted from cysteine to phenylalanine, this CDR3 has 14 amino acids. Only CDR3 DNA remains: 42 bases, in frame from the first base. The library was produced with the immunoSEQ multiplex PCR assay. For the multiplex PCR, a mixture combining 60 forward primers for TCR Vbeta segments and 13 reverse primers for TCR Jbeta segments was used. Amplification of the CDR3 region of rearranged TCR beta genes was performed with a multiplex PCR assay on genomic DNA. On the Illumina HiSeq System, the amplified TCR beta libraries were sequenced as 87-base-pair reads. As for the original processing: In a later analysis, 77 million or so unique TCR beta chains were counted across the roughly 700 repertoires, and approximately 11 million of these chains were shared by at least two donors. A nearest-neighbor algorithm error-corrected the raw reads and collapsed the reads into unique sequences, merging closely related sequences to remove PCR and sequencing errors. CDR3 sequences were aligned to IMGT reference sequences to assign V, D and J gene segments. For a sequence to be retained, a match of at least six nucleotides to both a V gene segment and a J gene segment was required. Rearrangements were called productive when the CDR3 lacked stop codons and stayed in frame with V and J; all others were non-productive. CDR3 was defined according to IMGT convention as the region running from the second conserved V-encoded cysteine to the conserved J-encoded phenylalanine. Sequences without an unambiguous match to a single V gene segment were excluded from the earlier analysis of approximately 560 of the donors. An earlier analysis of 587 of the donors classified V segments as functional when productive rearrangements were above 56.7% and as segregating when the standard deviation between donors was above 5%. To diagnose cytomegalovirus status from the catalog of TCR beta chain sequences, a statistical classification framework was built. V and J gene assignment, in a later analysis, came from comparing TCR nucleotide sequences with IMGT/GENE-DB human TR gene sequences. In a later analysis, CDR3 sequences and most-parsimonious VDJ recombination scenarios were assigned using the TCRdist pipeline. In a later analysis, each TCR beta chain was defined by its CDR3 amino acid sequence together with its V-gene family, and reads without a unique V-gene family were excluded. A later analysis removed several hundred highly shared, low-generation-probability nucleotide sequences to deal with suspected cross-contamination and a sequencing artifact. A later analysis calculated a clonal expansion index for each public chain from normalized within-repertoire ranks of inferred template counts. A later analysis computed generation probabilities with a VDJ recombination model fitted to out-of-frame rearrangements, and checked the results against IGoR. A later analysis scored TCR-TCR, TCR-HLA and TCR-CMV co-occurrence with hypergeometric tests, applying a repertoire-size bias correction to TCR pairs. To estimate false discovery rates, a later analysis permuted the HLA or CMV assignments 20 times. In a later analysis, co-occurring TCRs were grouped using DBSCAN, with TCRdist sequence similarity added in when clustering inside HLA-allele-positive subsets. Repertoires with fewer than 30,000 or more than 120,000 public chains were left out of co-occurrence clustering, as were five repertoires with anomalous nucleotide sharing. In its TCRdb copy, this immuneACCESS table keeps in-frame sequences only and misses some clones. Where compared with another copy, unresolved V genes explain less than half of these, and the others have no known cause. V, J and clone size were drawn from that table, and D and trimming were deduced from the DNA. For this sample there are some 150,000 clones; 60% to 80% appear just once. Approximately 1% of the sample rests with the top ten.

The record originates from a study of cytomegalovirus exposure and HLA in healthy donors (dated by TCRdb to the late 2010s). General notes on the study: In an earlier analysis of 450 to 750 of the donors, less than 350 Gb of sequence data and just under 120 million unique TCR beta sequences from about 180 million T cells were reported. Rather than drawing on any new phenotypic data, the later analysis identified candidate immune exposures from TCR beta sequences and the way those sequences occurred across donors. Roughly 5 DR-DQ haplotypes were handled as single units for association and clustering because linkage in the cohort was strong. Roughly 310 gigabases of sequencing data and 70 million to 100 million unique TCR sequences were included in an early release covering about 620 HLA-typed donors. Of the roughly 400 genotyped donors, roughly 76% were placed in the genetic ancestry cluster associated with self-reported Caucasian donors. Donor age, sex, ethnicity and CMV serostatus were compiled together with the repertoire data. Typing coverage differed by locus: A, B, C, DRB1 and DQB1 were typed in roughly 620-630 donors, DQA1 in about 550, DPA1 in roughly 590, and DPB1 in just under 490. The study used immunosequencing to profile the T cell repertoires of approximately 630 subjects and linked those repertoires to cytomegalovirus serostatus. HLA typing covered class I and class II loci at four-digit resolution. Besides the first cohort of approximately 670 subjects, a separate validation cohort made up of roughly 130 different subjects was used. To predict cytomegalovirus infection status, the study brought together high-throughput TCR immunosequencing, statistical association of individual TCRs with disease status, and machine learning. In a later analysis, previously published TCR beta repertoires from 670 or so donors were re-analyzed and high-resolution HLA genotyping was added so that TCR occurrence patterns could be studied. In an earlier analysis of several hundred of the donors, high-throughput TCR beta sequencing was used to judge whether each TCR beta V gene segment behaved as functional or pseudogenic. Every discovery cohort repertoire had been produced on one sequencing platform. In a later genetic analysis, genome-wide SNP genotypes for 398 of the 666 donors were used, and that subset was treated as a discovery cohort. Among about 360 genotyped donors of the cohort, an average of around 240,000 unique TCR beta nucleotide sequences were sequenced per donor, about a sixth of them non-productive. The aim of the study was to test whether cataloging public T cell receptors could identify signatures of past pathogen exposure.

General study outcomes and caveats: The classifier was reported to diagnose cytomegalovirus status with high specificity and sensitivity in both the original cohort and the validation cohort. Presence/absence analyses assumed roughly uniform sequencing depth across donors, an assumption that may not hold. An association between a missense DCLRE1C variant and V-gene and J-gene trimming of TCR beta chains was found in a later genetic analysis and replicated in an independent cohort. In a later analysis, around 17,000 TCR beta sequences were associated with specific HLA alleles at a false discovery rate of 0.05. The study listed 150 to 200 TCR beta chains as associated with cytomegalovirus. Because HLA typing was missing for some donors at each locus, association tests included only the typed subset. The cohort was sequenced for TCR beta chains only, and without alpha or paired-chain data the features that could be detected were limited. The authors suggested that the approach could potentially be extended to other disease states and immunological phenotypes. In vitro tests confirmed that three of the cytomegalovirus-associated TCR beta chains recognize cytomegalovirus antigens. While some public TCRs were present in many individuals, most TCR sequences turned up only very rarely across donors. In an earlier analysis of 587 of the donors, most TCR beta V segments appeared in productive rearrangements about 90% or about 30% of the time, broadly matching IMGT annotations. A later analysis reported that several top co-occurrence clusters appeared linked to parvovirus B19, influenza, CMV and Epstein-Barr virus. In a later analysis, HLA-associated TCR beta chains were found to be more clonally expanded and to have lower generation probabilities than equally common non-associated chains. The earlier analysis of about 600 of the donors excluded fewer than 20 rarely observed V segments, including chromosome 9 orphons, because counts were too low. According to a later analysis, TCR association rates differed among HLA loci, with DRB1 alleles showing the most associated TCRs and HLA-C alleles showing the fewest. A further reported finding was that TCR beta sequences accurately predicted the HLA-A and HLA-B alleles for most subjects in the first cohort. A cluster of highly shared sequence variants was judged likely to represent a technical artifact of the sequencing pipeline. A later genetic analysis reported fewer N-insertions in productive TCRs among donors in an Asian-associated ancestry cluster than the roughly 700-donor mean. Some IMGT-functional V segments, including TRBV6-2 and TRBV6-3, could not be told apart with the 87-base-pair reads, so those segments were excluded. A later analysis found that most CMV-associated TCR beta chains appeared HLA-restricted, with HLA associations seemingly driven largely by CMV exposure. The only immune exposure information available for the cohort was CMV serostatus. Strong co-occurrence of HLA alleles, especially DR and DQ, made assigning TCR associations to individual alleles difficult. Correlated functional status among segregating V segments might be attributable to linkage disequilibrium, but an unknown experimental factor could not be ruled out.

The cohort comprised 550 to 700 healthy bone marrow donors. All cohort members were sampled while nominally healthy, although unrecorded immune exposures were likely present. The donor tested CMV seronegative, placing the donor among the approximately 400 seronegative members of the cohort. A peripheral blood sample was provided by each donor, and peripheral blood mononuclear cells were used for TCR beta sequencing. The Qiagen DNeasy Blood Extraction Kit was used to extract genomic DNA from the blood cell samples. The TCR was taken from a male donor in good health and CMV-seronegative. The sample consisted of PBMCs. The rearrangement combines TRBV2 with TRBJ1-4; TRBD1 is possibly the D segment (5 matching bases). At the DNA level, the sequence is TGTGCCAGCAGTGACCGGGTCGCAGGGGAAAAACTGTTTTTT. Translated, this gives CASSDRVAGEKLFF.